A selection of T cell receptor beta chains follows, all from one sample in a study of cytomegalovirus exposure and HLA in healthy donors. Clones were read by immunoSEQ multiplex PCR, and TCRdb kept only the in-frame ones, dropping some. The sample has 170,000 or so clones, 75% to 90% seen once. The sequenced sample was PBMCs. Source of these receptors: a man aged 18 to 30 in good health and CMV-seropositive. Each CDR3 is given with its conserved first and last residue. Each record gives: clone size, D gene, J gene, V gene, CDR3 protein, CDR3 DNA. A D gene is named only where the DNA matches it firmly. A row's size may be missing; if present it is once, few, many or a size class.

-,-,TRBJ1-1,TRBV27,CASSLGGWNTEAFF,TGTGCCAGCAGTCTCGGGGGGTGGAACACTGAAGCTTTCTTT
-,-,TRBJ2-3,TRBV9,CASSVRAGSTDTQYF,TGTGCCAGCAGCGTACGGGCGGGAAGCACAGATACGCAGTATTTT
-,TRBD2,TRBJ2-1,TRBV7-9,CASSLGRVRNNEQFF,TGTGCCAGCAGCCTGGGGAGGGTAAGAAACAATGAGCAGTTCTTC
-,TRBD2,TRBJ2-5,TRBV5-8,CASSLGLAGDQETQYF,TGTGCCAGCAGCTTGGGACTAGCGGGGGACCAAGAGACCCAGTACTTC
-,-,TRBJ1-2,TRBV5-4,CASSTGTPNYGYTF,TGTGCCAGCAGCACCGGGACACCTAACTATGGCTACACCTTC
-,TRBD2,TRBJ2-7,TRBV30,CAWSVAGDEQYF,TGTGCCTGGAGTGTGGCGGGGGACGAGCAGTACTTC
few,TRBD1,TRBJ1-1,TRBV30,CAWTRSGTETHF,TGTGCCTGGACCCGATCCGGGACAGAGACTCACTTT
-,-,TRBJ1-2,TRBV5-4,CASSAGYGYTF,TGTGCCAGCAGCGCGGGCTATGGCTACACCTTC
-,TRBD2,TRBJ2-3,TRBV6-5,CASRLRAGGLDTQYF,TGTGCCAGCAGACTCCGAGCGGGAGGGTTAGATACGCAGTATTTT
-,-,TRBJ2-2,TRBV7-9,CASSPGRGTGELFF,TGTGCCAGCAGCCCCGGTAGGGGCACCGGGGAGCTGTTTTTT
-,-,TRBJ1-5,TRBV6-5,CASSPRWEQPQHF,TGTGCCAGCAGTCCCAGATGGGAGCAGCCCCAGCATTTT
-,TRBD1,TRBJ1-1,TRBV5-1,CASSLTTGTGFKNTEAFF,TGCGCCAGCAGCTTAACGACCGGGACAGGGTTTAAGAACACTGAAGCTTTCTTT
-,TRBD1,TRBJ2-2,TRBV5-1,CASSLHPGQSTGELFF,TGCGCCAGCAGCTTGCATCCGGGACAGTCGACCGGGGAGCTGTTTTTT
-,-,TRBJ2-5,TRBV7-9,CASSQRQAGETQYF,TGTGCCAGCAGCCAGAGACAGGCGGGAGAGACCCAGTACTTC
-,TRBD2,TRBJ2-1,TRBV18,CASSPSGGAYNEQFF,TGTGCCAGCTCACCTAGCGGGGGGGCCTACAATGAGCAGTTCTTC
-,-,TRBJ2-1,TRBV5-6,CASSLRRASGIGLYNEQFF,TGTGCCAGCAGCTTGCGTCGGGCCTCAGGGATTGGCCTTTACAATGAGCAGTTCTTC
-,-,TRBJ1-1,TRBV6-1,CASSGNRNTEAFF,TGTGCCAGCAGTGGAAACAGGAACACTGAAGCTTTCTTT
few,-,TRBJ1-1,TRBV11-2,CASSFAQKTEAFF,TGTGCCAGCAGCTTTGCCCAGAAAACTGAAGCTTTCTTT
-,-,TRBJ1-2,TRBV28,CAILPGANYGYTF,TGTGCCATCCTCCCTGGGGCGAACTATGGCTACACCTTC
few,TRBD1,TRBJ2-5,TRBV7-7,CASSPLQGTWETQYF,TGTGCTAGCAGTCCGTTACAGGGGACATGGGAGACCCAGTACTTC
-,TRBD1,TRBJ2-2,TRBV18,CASSPTVIQGTGELFF,TGTGCCAGCTCACCGACCGTGATACAGGGGACCGGGGAGCTGTTTTTT
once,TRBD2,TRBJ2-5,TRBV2,CASSPGTSEETQYF,TGTGCCAGCAGTCCTGGGACTAGCGAAGAGACCCAGTACTTC
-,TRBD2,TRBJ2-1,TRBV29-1,CSVEDLAGGRNEQFF,TGCAGCGTTGAAGATTTAGCGGGAGGGCGGAATGAGCAGTTCTTC
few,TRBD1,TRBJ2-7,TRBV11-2,CASSSTGGLGEQYF,TGTGCCAGCAGCTCAACAGGGGGCCTAGGCGAGCAGTACTTC
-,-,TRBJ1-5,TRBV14,CASSQEEGRGDSRPQHF,TGTGCCAGCAGCCAAGAGGAGGGGCGGGGGGATTCGCGGCCCCAGCATTTT
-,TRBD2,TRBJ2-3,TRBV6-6,CASSLAGVTDTQYF,TGTGCCAGCAGTCTAGCGGGAGTGACAGATACGCAGTATTTT
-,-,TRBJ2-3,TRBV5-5,CASSFGTLTDTQYF,TGTGCCAGCAGCTTCGGGACTCTCACAGATACGCAGTATTTT
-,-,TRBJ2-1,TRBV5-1,CASSLGTGRAAEQFF,TGCGCCAGCAGCCTAGGCACAGGGAGGGCGGCTGAGCAGTTCTTC
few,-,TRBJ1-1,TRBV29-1,CSVSGRNTEAFF,TGCAGCGTCAGCGGACGGAACACTGAAGCTTTCTTT
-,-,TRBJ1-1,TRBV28,CASSLGGSRPEAFF,TGTGCCAGCAGTTTAGGAGGCTCGCGACCGGAAGCTTTCTTT
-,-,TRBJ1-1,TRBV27,CASSSPDRLNTEAFF,TGTGCCAGCAGTTCCCCTGACAGATTGAACACTGAAGCTTTCTTT
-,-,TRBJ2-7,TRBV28,CASRTGGAAGEQYF,TGTGCCAGCAGGACCGGAGGGGCCGCTGGCGAGCAGTACTTC
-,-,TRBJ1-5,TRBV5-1,CASSLGGYSNQPQHF,TGCGCCAGCAGCTTAGGGGGTTATAGCAATCAGCCCCAGCATTTT
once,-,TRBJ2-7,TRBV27,CASSLSGPDVGLYEQYF,TGTGCCAGCAGTTTATCGGGGCCGGACGTGGGCCTCTACGAGCAGTACTTC
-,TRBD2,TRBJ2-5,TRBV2,CASSGTSGRMETQYF,TGTGCCAGCAGTGGGACTAGCGGGAGGATGGAGACCCAGTACTTC
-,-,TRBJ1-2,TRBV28,CASSYPGTGDVYNGYTF,TGTGCCAGCAGTTACCCAGGGACGGGGGACGTCTACAATGGCTACACCTTC
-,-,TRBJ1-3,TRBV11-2,CASSSDRSSGNTIYF,TGTGCCAGCAGCTCCGACAGGAGCTCTGGAAACACCATATATTTT
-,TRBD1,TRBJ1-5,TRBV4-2,CASSQEWRQGANQPQHF,TGTGCCAGCAGCCAAGAGTGGCGACAGGGGGCCAATCAGCCCCAGCATTTT
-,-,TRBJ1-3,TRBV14,CASRSSGNTIYF,TGTGCCAGCAGGAGCTCTGGAAACACCATATATTTT
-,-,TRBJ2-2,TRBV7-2,CASSLGLVKAAGELFF,TGTGCCAGCAGCTTAGGATTGGTAAAAGCGGCCGGGGAGCTGTTTTTT
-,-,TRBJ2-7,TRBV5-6,CASGPTDPYEQYF,TGTGCCAGCGGACCGACAGACCCCTACGAGCAGTACTTC
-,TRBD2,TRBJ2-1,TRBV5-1,CASSPGLGNEQFF,TGCGCCAGCAGCCCAGGACTAGGGAATGAGCAGTTCTTC
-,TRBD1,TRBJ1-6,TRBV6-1,CASSEGTGYTSSSYNSPLHF,TGTGCCAGCAGTGAAGGGACAGGCTATACCTCAAGCTCCTATAATTCACCCCTCCACTTT
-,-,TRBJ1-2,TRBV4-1,CASSQDNQWIEIRDGYGYTF,TGCGCCAGCAGCCAAGATAACCAGTGGATTGAAATTCGGGATGGATATGGCTACACCTTC
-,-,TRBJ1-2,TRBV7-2,CASTISVTQQGYGYTF,TGTGCCAGCACCATCTCAGTAACGCAGCAGGGCTATGGCTACACCTTC
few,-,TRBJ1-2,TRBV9,CASSGPGVDYGYTF,TGTGCCAGCAGCGGCCCAGGGGTTGACTATGGCTACACCTTC
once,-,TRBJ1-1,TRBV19,CASSSGQLNTEAFF,TGTGCCAGTAGTAGTGGACAGCTGAACACTGAAGCTTTCTTT
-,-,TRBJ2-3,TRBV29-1,CSVSDRRTQYF,TGCAGCGTCTCCGACAGGCGGACGCAGTATTTT
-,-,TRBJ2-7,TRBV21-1,CASSQGGRQYF,TGTGCCAGCAGCCAAGGTGGGAGGCAGTACTTC
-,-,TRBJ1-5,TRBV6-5,CASGHRDQPQHF,TGTGCCAGCGGACATAGGGATCAGCCCCAGCATTTT
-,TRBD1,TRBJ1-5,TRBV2,CASSDGTGNHQPQHF,TGTGCCAGCAGTGACGGGACAGGGAACCATCAGCCCCAGCATTTT
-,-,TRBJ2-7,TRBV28,CASSSTNYEQYF,TGTGCCAGCAGTTCAACTAACTACGAGCAGTACTTC
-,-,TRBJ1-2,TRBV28,CASSLNTGVGYTF,TGTGCCAGCAGTTTAAACACAGGAGTAGGTTACACCTTC
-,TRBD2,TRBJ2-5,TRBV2,CASSRTSSGRALETQYF,TGTGCCAGCAGCCGCACCTCTAGCGGGAGGGCCTTGGAGACCCAGTACTTC
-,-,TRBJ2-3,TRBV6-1,CASRDARVGDTQYF,TGTGCCAGCAGGGACGCGCGGGTAGGAGATACGCAGTATTTT